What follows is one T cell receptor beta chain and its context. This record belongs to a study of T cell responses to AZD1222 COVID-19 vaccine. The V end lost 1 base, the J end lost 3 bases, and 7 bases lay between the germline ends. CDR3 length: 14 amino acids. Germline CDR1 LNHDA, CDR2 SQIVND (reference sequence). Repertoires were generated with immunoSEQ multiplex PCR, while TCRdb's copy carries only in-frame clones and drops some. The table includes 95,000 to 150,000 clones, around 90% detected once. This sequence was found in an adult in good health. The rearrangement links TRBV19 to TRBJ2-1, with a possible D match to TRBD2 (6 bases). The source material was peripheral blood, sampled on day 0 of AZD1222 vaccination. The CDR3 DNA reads TGTGCCAGTAGTATAGCGGGAGACTACAATGAGCAGTTCTTC. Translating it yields CASSIAGDYNEQFF.